A single sample gave rise to the 9 T cell receptor beta chains below, sequenced in a study of identical twins. TCRdb re-analysed the 5' RACE reads in MiXCR, keeping a single row per CDR3 protein. The sample has hundreds of thousands of distinct CDR3 sequences, approximately 25% seen once. Separately, the same data were catalogued under a study of T cells expressing NK-cell markers.

The source material was CD4+ T cells sorted from blood. The receptor set was obtained from a woman aged 18-29 years in good health.

The DNA for the CDR3 is TGTGCCAGCAGCTTAGCTCCCAGGGGGCGCGAGACCCAGTACTTC. Translating it yields CASSLAPRGRETQYF. The chain joins TRBV7-2 to TRBJ2-5, with 8 bases fitting TRBD1. The germline V gene encodes CDR1 SGHTA and CDR2 FQGNSA. J gave up 5 bases and V 0 bases, and 5 bases lay outside the gene matches. This CDR3 has 15 amino acids.

The genes are TRBV20-1 and TRBJ1-1, with D hard to call. The length of the CDR3 is 13 residues. Germline-derived CDR1 and CDR2 are DFQATT and SNEGSKA (reference sequence). The V gene lost 1 base and the J gene lost 1 base, with 7 bases spanning the gap. The CDR3 DNA sequence: TGCAGTGCTAGAGTCGGGTCGAACACTGAAGCTTTCTTT. This translates into CSARVGSNTEAFF.

This clonotype was detected only a few times. The chain is built from TRBV5-1 and TRBJ2-2, with 11 nucleotides matching TRBD2. This CDR3 is 16 amino acids long. Germline values: CDR1 SGHRS, CDR2 YFSETQ. Germline trimming cut 0 bases from V and 6 bases from J; bases unmatched to any gene: 4. This CDR3 is CASSLELAGVSGELFF. Here the CDR3 DNA reads TGCGCCAGCAGCTTGGAACTAGCGGGAGTTTCCGGGGAGCTGTTTTTT.

The rearrangement uses TRBV7-9 and TRBJ2-3; D tentatively fits TRBD1 or TRBD2 (5 bases each). Trimming left V 1 base short and J 0 bases short, with 11 bases between. The CDR3 covers 16 residues. Germline CDR1 and CDR2: SEHNR and FQNEAQ (reference sequence). This CDR3 reads CASSLGQGGSTDTQYF. DNA for the CDR3: TGTGCCAGCAGCTTAGGGCAGGGCGGGAGCACAGATACGCAGTATTTT.

In this sample, this clonotype turned up a few times. The V and J genes are TRBV7-8 and TRBJ1-5; 7 bases are a match to TRBD1. CDR3 size: 16 residues. CDR1 is SGHVS, CDR2 FQNEAQ, per germline. With 1 base clipped from V and 6 bases from J, the junction kept 9 bases outside the gene matches. CDR3: CASSLGTGTEAQPQHF. For the CDR3, the DNA is TGTGCCAGCAGCTTAGGGACCGGGACAGAGGCTCAGCCCCAGCATTTT.

This chain links TRBV3-1 with TRBJ2-1; D tentatively reads TRBD1 or TRBD2 (5 bases each). V was pared by 0 bases and J by 8 bases, with 14 bases between. Germline V lookup: CDR1 LGHDT, CDR2 YNNKEL (reference sequence). The CDR3 is 15 amino acids. The CDR3 loop reads CASSQDWGRGYEQFF. DNA for the CDR3: TGTGCCAGCAGCCAAGATTGGGGCCGGGGCTATGAGCAGTTCTTC.

This clonotype was observed a few times. This sequence joins TRBV7-9 and TRBJ2-3; possible D gene TRBD2, 6 bases. Germline CDR1 and CDR2: SEHNR and FQNEAQ (reference sequence). Trimming left V 4 bases short and J 7 bases short, with 9 bases between. The CDR3 covers 12 residues. The CDR3 here is CASSSGLYTQYF. The CDR3 bases are TGTGCCAGCAGCTCGGGACTTTATACGCAGTATTTT.

The rearrangement links TRBV10-3 to TRBJ2-7; no firm D call. V was shortened by 7 bases and J by 4 bases, with 11 bases between the two germline ends. The germline V gene encodes CDR1 ENHRY and CDR2 SYGVKD. There are 12 residues in the CDR3. CDR3 protein: CAIKVGKYEQYF. The CDR3 DNA sequence: TGTGCCATCAAGGTGGGGAAGTACGAGCAGTACTTC.

This clonotype was seen a handful of times. Written as DNA, the CDR3 is TGTGCCAGCAGCCAAGTGACTAGCGGGGGGGACGAGCTGTTTTTT. Amino acids: CASSQVTSGGDELFF. This chain joins TRBV4-2 and TRBJ2-2; the match to TRBD2 covers 14 bases. V lost 1 base, J lost 11 bases, and 3 bases stayed unmatched. This CDR3 spans 15 amino acids. From germline, CDR1 is LGHNA and CDR2 YNFKEQ.